The 3 T cell receptor beta chains given below trace back to one sample, sequenced in a study of neoadjuvant anti-PD-1 for oral cavity cancer. Data came from immunoSEQ multiplex PCR; TCRdb stores just in-frame clones and leaves some out. Among around 81,000 clones listed, 84% were seen once. This specimen consisted of PBMCs, obtained before nivolumab (anti-PD-1) treatment. These receptor sequences come from a person aged 35-80 years with oral cavity squamous cell carcinoma.

This chain links TRBV29-1 with TRBJ1-4, with D maybe TRBD1 (5 bases). The CDR3 runs to 13 residues. Trimming left V 5 bases short and J 3 bases short, with 10 bases between. Germline V gene data show CDR1 as SQVTM and CDR2 as ANQGSEA. The CDR3 sequence: CSVPLGANEKLFF. DNA of the CDR3: TGCAGCGTTCCCTTAGGGGCTAATGAAAAACTGTTTTTT.

This clone was counted once. The chain employs TRBV5-4 and TRBJ1-4; 9 bases match TRBD1. Germline assignment: CDR1 SGHNT and CDR2 YYREEE (reference sequence). After removal of 3 bases from V and 5 bases from J, the junction contained 5 bases not matched to a gene. CDR3 length: 15 residues. CDR3 amino acids: CASSWGTGSNEKLFF. CDR3 coding DNA: TGTGCCAGCAGCTGGGGGACAGGGTCAAATGAAAAACTGTTTTTT.

The chain employs TRBV7-3 and TRBJ2-3; D may match TRBD1 or TRBD2 (6 bases each). The V gene lost 0 bases and the J gene lost 3 bases, with 16 bases spanning the gap. The germline gives CDR1 SGHTA, CDR2 FQGTGA. This CDR3 contains 17 residues. The CDR3 sequence: CASSLTGPGAGTDTQYF. CDR3 DNA: TGTGCCAGCAGCTTAACGGGGCCAGGGGCGGGAACAGATACGCAGTATTTT.